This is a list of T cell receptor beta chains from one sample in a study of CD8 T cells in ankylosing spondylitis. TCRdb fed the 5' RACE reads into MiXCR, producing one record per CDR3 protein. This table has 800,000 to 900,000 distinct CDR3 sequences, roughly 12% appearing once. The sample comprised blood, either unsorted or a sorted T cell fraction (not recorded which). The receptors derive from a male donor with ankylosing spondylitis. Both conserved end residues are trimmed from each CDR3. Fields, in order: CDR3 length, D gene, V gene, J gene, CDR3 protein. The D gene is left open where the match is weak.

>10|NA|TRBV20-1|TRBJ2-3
SEAKGTDTQY
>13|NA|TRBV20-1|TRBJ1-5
SARDLTGRSQPQH
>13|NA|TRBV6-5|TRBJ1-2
ASSYSGTPSYGYT
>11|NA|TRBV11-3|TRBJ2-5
ASSLGQWETQY
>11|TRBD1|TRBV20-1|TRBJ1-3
SAVQGFGNTIY
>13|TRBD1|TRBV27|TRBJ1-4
ASNPQGAGNEKLF
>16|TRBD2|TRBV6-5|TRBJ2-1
ASSSGTSGSKGYNEQF
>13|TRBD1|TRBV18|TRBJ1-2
ASSKSTGENYGYT
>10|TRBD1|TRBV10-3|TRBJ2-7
AIKGQEAEQY
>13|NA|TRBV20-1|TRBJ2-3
SAGIWGDDTDTQY
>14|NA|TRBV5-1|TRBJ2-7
ASSLEGFPTFDEQY
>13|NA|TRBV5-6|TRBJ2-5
ASSLGVEFQETQY
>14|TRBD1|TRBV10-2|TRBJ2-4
ASSVWGQLAKNIQY
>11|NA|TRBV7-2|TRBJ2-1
ASSLVGGREQF
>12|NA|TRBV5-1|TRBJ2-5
ASSPPRLQETQY
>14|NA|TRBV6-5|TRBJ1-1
ASSYTVVGPNTEAF
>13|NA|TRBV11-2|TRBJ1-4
ASSLSPGWNEKLF
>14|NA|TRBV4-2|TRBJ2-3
ASSQADRLHTDTQY
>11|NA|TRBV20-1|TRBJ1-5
SALGLFNQPQH
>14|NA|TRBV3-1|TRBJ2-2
ASSQDYLGGTGELF
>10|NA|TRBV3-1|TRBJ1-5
ASSQGSQPQH
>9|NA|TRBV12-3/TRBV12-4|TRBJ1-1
ASREDGEAF
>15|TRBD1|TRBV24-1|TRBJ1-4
ATSDPGQGRENEKLF
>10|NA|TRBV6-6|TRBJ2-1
ASSYSQDEQF
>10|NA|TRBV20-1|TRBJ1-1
SARPGDTEAF
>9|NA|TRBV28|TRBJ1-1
ASGGKEKAF